This TCR beta chain was found in a study of OX40 agonist ivuxolimab in advanced cancers. Looking at the study overall: Partial responses were recorded for three patients, including one with hepatocellular carcinoma and two with cutaneous melanoma. General study results and limits: Individuals who were partial responders at 0.1-3.0 mg/kg had clonal expansion that ranked among the lowest.

Points on this clone: The antigen remains undetermined.

Trimming took 4 bases from V and 3 from J; bases not matched to a gene: 10. Germline values: CDR1 SGDLS, CDR2 YYNGEE. The length of the CDR3 is 15 residues. Assay: immunoSEQ multiplex PCR; the TCRdb copy retains only in-frame clones and omits some. The data contain tens of thousands of clones, about 89% of them seen just once; the ten biggest clones take up approximately 0.41%. This receptor was taken from an adult with an advanced solid tumor such as melanoma, head and neck, liver or kidney cancer. The material sequenced was CD4+ or CD8+ T cells sorted from blood, taken in a trial of the OX40 agonist ivuxolimab. This chain connects TRBV9 to TRBJ2-7, with TRBD1 identical over 7 bases. The CDR3 DNA is TGTGCCAGCAGCCCTCACCAGCCAGGGGGCTACGAGCAGTACTTC. This encodes CASSPHQPGGYEQYF.